The 9 T cell receptor beta chains given below trace back to one sample, sequenced in a study of PD-L1 blockade in urothelial cancer. Time point reported: peripheral blood 6 weeks after treatment start. The data were produced by immunoSEQ multiplex PCR, yet TCRdb's version contains in-frame clones alone and is incomplete. The sample contains some 120,000 clones, about 83% of which appear only once. Source: PBMCs, taken around atezolizumab (anti-PD-L1) treatment. The source is a man aged 50 to 60 with urothelial cancer.

CDR3 residues: CATSSEIGGRDRASNQPQHF. The CDR3 nucleotides read TGTGCCACCAGCAGCGAAATAGGGGGGCGGGACAGGGCGAGCAATCAGCCCCAGCATTTT. This sequence joins TRBV15 and TRBJ1-5; 9 bases match TRBD1. The germline gives CDR1 LNHNV, CDR2 YYDKDF (reference sequence). J was trimmed by 1 base and V by 3 bases; bases with no gene match: 16. This CDR3 comprises 20 residues.

This clone was recorded only once. The DNA for the CDR3 is TGTGCCAGCAGGGCTTATACAGATACGCAGTATTTT. Protein: CASRAYTDTQYF. The J gene is TRBJ2-3, the V gene TRBV28; D remains ambiguous. Trimming stripped 6 bases from V and 3 bases from J, with 7 bases between. The germline V gene has CDR1 MDHEN and CDR2 SYDVKM. The CDR3 totals 12 residues.

The chain joins TRBV30 to TRBJ2-5, with a weak D call TRBD1 (5 bases). This CDR3 contains 16 residues. Trimming removed 0 bases from V and 5 bases from J, with 19 bases in between. From germline, CDR1 is GTSNPN and CDR2 SVGIG (reference sequence). The CDR3 here is CAWSVDFGAGLETQYF. For the CDR3, the DNA is TGTGCCTGGAGTGTAGATTTTGGGGCAGGGTTGGAGACCCAGTACTTC.

The J gene is TRBJ1-2, the V gene TRBV7-9; D call uncertain. CDR1 is SEHNR and CDR2 is FQNEAQ in the germline V gene (reference sequence). The CDR3 has 13 residues. V lost 3 bases and J lost 11, with 16 bases in between. The CDR3 protein is CASSFRREVDYTF. CDR3 DNA sequence: TGTGCCAGCAGCTTTCGGCGGGAGGTGGATTACACCTTC.

V usage is TRBV15 and J usage is TRBJ2-7, with TRBD2 identical over 9 bases. Germline CDR1 LNHNV, CDR2 YYDKDF (reference sequence). V trimming: 0 bases; J trimming: 5 bases; junction bases outside the gene matches: 5. CDR3 length equals 15 residues. The chain's CDR3 is CATSREPGLADEQYF. The CDR3 DNA is TGTGCCACCAGCAGAGAGCCGGGACTAGCTGACGAGCAGTACTTC.

This clone was detected only a few times. The gene calls are TRBV27 and TRBJ1-5; weak D call: TRBD1 (5 bases). The ends were cut back, 3 bases at V and 5 bases at J, with 11 bases in the middle. This CDR3 has 14 amino acids. In germline, CDR1 is MNHEY, CDR2 SMNVEV (reference sequence). For the CDR3, the DNA is TGTGCCAGCAGTTTTGCAGGGCCCCATCAGCCCCAGCATTTT. This translates into CASSFAGPHQPQHF.

This clone came up once. The genes are TRBV28 and TRBJ2-7; the D gene is possibly TRBD1 (6 bases). The CDR3 has 15 residues. Between the trimmed V and J ends, which lost 6 bases and 7 bases, there was a span of 22 bases. Germline CDR1 and CDR2: MDHEN and SYDVKM. The CDR3 loop reads CASSSTQGRVGEQYF. The CDR3 nucleotides are TGTGCCAGCAGCTCAACACAGGGTAGGGTGGGGGAGCAGTACTTC.

This clone came up once. The chain couples TRBV9 to TRBJ2-3; D remains ambiguous. Germline V gene lookup returns CDR1 SGDLS and CDR2 YYNGEE. This CDR3 comprises 15 residues. V was cut by 2 bases and J by 0 bases, with 10 bases left in between. This CDR3 is CASSVYAASTDTQYF. The CDR3 region has the DNA TGTGCCAGCAGCGTTTACGCGGCTAGCACAGATACGCAGTATTTT. The full variable domain, with the rest looked up from reference TRBV9 and TRBJ2-3, is DSGVTQTPKHLITATGQRVTLRCSPRSGDLSVYWYQQSLDQGLQFLIQYYNGEERAKGNILERFSAQQFPDLHSELNLSSLELGDSALYFCASSVYAASTDTQYFGPGTRLTVL.

The chain joins TRBV30 to TRBJ1-4, with a possible D match to TRBD1 (6 bases). The CDR3 contains 13 residues. Between the trimmed V and J ends, which lost 2 bases and 8 bases, there was a span of 12 bases. Germline V gene lookup returns CDR1 GTSNPN and CDR2 SVGIG (reference sequence). This CDR3 is CAWSLQGNEKLFF. The CDR3, as DNA: TGTGCCTGGAGTCTCCAGGGGAACGAAAAACTGTTTTTT.